The 25 T cell receptor beta chains in this list originate from one sample, sequenced in a study of blood T cell repertoires in COVID-19. Sequencing was performed with immunoSEQ multiplex PCR; in TCRdb, only in-frame clones are kept and a portion is missing. The table records 300,000 to 450,000 clones, about 90% of them present only once. The sample consisted of PBMCs or T cells enriched from blood (not recorded which). These receptors were taken from a woman aged 30 to 39 who had been exposed to COVID-19.

This clone was counted a few times. The rearrangement uses TRBV12-5 and TRBJ1-2, with D unresolved. This CDR3 has 13 amino acids. V was cut by 6 bases and J by 4 bases, with 12 bases left in between. In germline, CDR1 is LGHNT, CDR2 FRNRAP. In DNA form, the CDR3 reads TGTGCTAGTGGAACATTTTCCTCCTATGGCTACACCTTC. Amino acids: CASGTFSSYGYTF.

This clone has more than one count but fewer than ten. CDR3 in DNA: TGTGCCAGCAGCGTAGTGGGGGACAGTCTGGAGCTGTTTTTT. Its translation is CASSVVGDSLELFF. This chain connects TRBV9 to TRBJ2-2, with 7 bases identical to TRBD1. The V segment lost 0 bases and the J segment 10 bases; nucleotides outside the gene matches: 6. The V gene's germline CDR1 is SGDLS and CDR2 YYNGEE. The CDR3 sequence is 14 residues long.

This chain connects TRBV15 to TRBJ2-7; D is perhaps TRBD2 (6 bases). CDR1 is LNHNV, CDR2 YYDKDF, per germline (reference sequence). There are 16 residues in the CDR3. Trimming took off 0 bases at V and 0 bases at J, with 12 bases between the two ends. The CDR3 sequence is CATSRDAGSRSYEQYF. The CDR3 bases are TGTGCCACCAGCAGAGACGCGGGAAGTCGCTCCTACGAGCAGTACTTC.

The chain is built from TRBV12-3 or TRBV12-4 and TRBJ2-2; TRBD2 is a possible D gene (5 bases). The CDR3 covers 13 residues. V lost 2 bases and J 6 bases, leaving 7 bases between the germline ends. The DNA of the CDR3 is TGTGCCAGCAGTTTACAACTAGCCGGGGAGCTGTTTTTT. Residues: CASSLQLAGELFF.

The chain uses TRBV3-1 (or the pseudogene TRBV3-2) and TRBJ2-1, with D tentatively TRBD2 (5 bases). The CDR3 sequence is 14 residues long. V lost 5 bases, J lost 2 bases, and 10 bases lay in between. Germline V gene sequence: CDR1 LGHDT, CDR2 YNNKEL (reference sequence). CDR3 bases: TGTGCCAGCAGCACAAGCGGAACCTACAATGAGCAGTTCTTC. Protein sequence: CASSTSGTYNEQFF.

The V and J genes are TRBV28 and TRBJ1-4, with D tentatively TRBD1 (6 bases). CDR1 MDHEN and CDR2 SYDVKM come from the germline V gene. Trimming left V 6 bases short and J 10 bases short, with 18 bases between. The CDR3 runs 14 residues. CDR3 amino acids: CASSLDRSGGKLFF. CDR3 in DNA: TGTGCCAGCAGCCTCGACAGGTCTGGTGGAAAACTGTTTTTT.

This clone appeared many times. The chain carries TRBV28 and TRBJ1-4; D possibly corresponds to TRBD1 (6 bases). Trimming removed 3 bases from V and 0 bases from J, with 11 bases in between. Germline V gene lookup returns CDR1 MDHEN and CDR2 SYDVKM. The CDR3 contains 16 residues. For the CDR3, the DNA is TGTGCCAGCAGTTTGGACAGTTATGCAACTAATGAAAAACTGTTTTTT. It encodes CASSLDSYATNEKLFF.

The gene calls are TRBV11-3 and TRBJ2-6; D call uncertain. CDR1 and CDR2 from the germline V gene are SGHNT and YENEEA. The CDR3 extends over 15 amino acids. The germline V and J ends were trimmed by 5 bases and 2 bases, with 10 bases remaining between them. DNA of the CDR3: TGTGCCAGCAGCCCCTCCCGAGCTGGGGCCAACGTCCTGACTTTC. Its protein product is CASSPSRAGANVLTF.

The V call is TRBV7-8, the J call TRBJ1-3; D is ambiguous. The CDR3 is made up of 13 amino acids. Germline CDR1 is SGHVS and CDR2 is FQNEAQ. Trimming left V 5 bases short and J 4 bases short, with 9 bases between. The CDR3 DNA sequence: TGTGCCAGCAGCCCCCGTGAGGGAAACACCATATATTTT. Its protein is CASSPREGNTIYF.

The genes are TRBV19 and TRBJ1-4; D is undetermined. The CDR3 loop spans 14 amino acids. Germline-derived CDR1 and CDR2 are LNHDA and SQIVND (reference sequence). The germline V and J ends were trimmed by 6 bases and 0 bases, with 8 bases remaining between them. CDR3 DNA: TGTGCCAGTAGGAGGGAAGCAACTAATGAAAAACTGTTTTTT. It yields the protein CASRREATNEKLFF.

The rearrangement links TRBV19 to TRBJ1-5, with a weak D call TRBD1 (5 bases). The CDR3 runs to 16 residues. Trimming took 5 bases from V and 0 from J, leaving 14 bases between them. Per the germline V gene, CDR1 is LNHDA and CDR2 is SQIVND (reference sequence). CDR3 residues: CASSPLRGDSNQPQHF. The CDR3 DNA reads as TGTGCCAGTAGTCCTCTCCGGGGGGATAGCAATCAGCCCCAGCATTTT. The full variable domain, with the rest looked up from reference TRBV19 and TRBJ1-5, is DGGITQSPKYLFRKEGQNVTLSCEQNLNHDAMYWYRQDPGQGLRLIYYSQIVNDFQKGDIAEGYSVSREKKESFPLTVTSAQKNPTAFYLCASSPLRGDSNQPQHFGDGTRLSIL.

The chain recombines TRBV24-1 with TRBJ1-2, with D possibly being TRBD1 (6 bases). Germline CDR1 is KGHDR and CDR2 is SFDVKD. The CDR3 contains 16 residues. V lost 2 bases and J lost 8, with 20 bases in between. CDR3 sequence reads: CATSDSFAKGVKGYTF. For the CDR3, the DNA is TGTGCCACCAGTGATTCTTTTGCAAAGGGGGTTAAAGGCTACACCTTC.

This clone was counted a few times. The rearrangement uses TRBV11-2 and TRBJ1-2; unclear D gene. CDR1 is SGHAT and CDR2 is FQNNGV in the germline V gene. This CDR3 is built from 13 residues. The V gene lost 3 bases and the J gene lost 4 bases, with 9 bases spanning the gap. The CDR3 loop reads CASSLADAYGYTF. In DNA form, the CDR3 reads TGTGCCAGCAGCTTGGCGGATGCCTATGGCTACACCTTC.

The rearrangement links TRBV5-1 to TRBJ1-4; unclear D gene. CDR1 is SGHRS, CDR2 YFSETQ, per germline. Trimming shortened V by 4 bases and J by 0 bases, and 7 bases separated the two germline ends. This CDR3 has 14 amino acids. Here the CDR3 DNA reads TGCGCCAGCAGCCCAGAAGCAACTAATGAAAAACTGTTTTTT. Protein: CASSPEATNEKLFF.

The rearrangement links TRBV14 to TRBJ2-3, with a weak D call TRBD2 (6 bases). Looked up from germline, CDR1 is SGHDN and CDR2 is FVKESK. The CDR3 loop spans 16 amino acids. The V and J ends lost 4 bases and 6 bases respectively, with 20 bases between them. The CDR3 here is CASSPLTSSRFDTQYF. CDR3 nucleotides: TGTGCCAGCAGCCCCCTGACTAGTAGTAGGTTTGATACGCAGTATTTT.

The V and J genes are TRBV24-1 and TRBJ1-4; 7 bases are a match to TRBD1. The CDR3 sequence is 15 residues long. V shed 4 bases, J shed 5 bases, and the junction held 6 bases outside the gene matches. CDR1 and CDR2 (germline): KGHDR, SFDVKD. CDR3 sequence (DNA): TGTGCCACCAGTGACCCGGGACAGCTAAATGAAAAACTGTTTTTT. It is translated as CATSDPGQLNEKLFF.

The chain employs TRBV15 and TRBJ1-1, with TRBD1 as a possible D gene (6 bases). CDR3 length equals 14 residues. The germline CDR1 and CDR2 sequences are LNHNV and YYDKDF (reference sequence). V was trimmed by 0 bases and J by 8 bases, leaving 13 bases between them. In DNA form, the CDR3 reads TGTGCCACCAGCAGAGAGGGGGGGGGCGTCGAAGCTTTCTTT. It specifies CATSREGGGVEAFF.

The genes are TRBV7-3 and TRBJ2-2; D is unresolved. The CDR3 spans 12 residues. In germline, CDR1 is SGHTA, CDR2 FQGTGA. Trimming took 5 bases from V and 8 from J, leaving 9 bases between them. CDR3 coding DNA: TGTGCCAGCAGCCCGTTCTCGGGGGAGCTGTTTTTT. As protein: CASSPFSGELFF. The full variable domain, rest sourced from reference TRBV7-3 and TRBJ2-2, is GAGVSQTPSNKVTEKGKYVELRCDPISGHTALYWYRQSLGQGPEFLIYFQGTGAADDSGLPNDRFFAVRPEGSVSTLKIQRTERGDSAVYLCASSPFSGELFFGEGSRLTVL.

V and J are TRBV29-1 and TRBJ1-1; TRBD1 might be the D (5 bases). CDR1 is SQVTM, CDR2 ANQGSEA, per germline. This CDR3 spans 14 amino acids. The ends were cut back, 4 bases at V and 2 bases at J, with 14 bases in the middle. The CDR3 loop reads CSVVAAGRNTEAFF. The CDR3 DNA sequence: TGCAGCGTTGTTGCGGCAGGGCGAAACACTGAAGCTTTCTTT.

This rearrangement joins TRBV5-1 to TRBJ1-2, with unresolved D. Germline V gene sequence: CDR1 SGHRS, CDR2 YFSETQ. Trimming pared 1 base from V and 5 bases from J, leaving 12 bases between. The CDR3 has 14 residues. The CDR3 nucleotides are TGCGCCAGCAGCTTGAGGCAGGCCGAATATGGCTACACCTTC. It specifies CASSLRQAEYGYTF.

This chain joins TRBV5-1 and TRBJ2-1, with TRBD2 matching over 11 bases. This CDR3 spans 15 amino acids. Trimming took 2 bases from V and 4 from J; bases not matched to a gene: 2. The germline V gene has CDR1 SGHRS and CDR2 YFSETQ. The CDR3 reads CASSFTSGGYNEQFF. CDR3 nucleotides: TGCGCCAGCAGCTTCACTAGCGGGGGATACAATGAGCAGTTCTTC. The variable domain in full, completed from reference TRBV5-1 and TRBJ2-1, reads KAGVTQTPRYLIKTRGQQVTLSCSPISGHRSVSWYQQTPGQGLQFLFEYFSETQRNKGNFPGRFSGRQFSNSRSEMNVSTLELGDSALYLCASSFTSGGYNEQFFGPGTRLTVL.

In this sample, this clone turned up a few times. The chain uses TRBV3-1 (or the pseudogene TRBV3-2) and TRBJ1-2; possibly TRBD1 for D (6 bases). There are 14 residues in the CDR3. From germline, CDR1 is LGHDT and CDR2 YNNKEL (reference sequence). Between the trimmed V and J ends, which lost 4 bases and 7 bases, there was a span of 16 bases. CDR3: CASSLGQSAGGYTF. The CDR3 DNA sequence: TGTGCCAGCAGCCTAGGACAGTCAGCAGGTGGCTACACCTTC.

This chain connects TRBV5-1 to TRBJ1-2, with D maybe TRBD1 (5 bases). This CDR3 region has 16 residues. Germline CDR1 reads SGHRS; CDR2 reads YFSETQ. V was clipped by 0 bases and J by 7 bases, with 19 bases between them. CDR3 DNA sequence: TGCGCCAGCAGCTTGGGGCAGGGAGGGACCTATGGTGGCTACACCTTC. It yields the protein CASSLGQGGTYGGYTF. Full variable domain (rest looked up from reference TRBV5-1 and TRBJ1-2): KAGVTQTPRYLIKTRGQQVTLSCSPISGHRSVSWYQQTPGQGLQFLFEYFSETQRNKGNFPGRFSGRQFSNSRSEMNVSTLELGDSALYLCASSLGQGGTYGGYTFGSGTRLTVV.

In its sample, this clone was seen a few times. The rearrangement uses TRBV10-1 and TRBJ2-2; a weak D match, TRBD2 (6 bases). The CDR3 is made up of 16 amino acids. Germline V lookup: CDR1 WNHNN, CDR2 SYGVQD (reference sequence). Trimming cost V 4 bases and J 6 bases, with 18 bases left between them. CDR3 region: CASSAGRGREAGELFF. Written as DNA, the CDR3 is TGCGCCAGCAGTGCCGGCCGGGGCAGGGAGGCCGGGGAGCTGTTTTTT.

The chain recombines TRBV5-1 with TRBJ1-1; tentative D call: TRBD1 (6 bases). CDR3 size: 15 residues. The ends were cut back, 5 bases at V and 1 base at J, with 15 bases in the middle. Per germline, CDR1 SGHRS and CDR2 YFSETQ. DNA of the CDR3: TGCGCCAGCAGTCGCCGGACAGTTTCGAACACTGAAGCTTTCTTT. The encoded protein is CASSRRTVSNTEAFF.